Below, 16 T cell receptor beta chains from the same sample are listed, as sequenced in a study of shared clonotypes between healthy human individuals. Profiling relied on immunoSEQ multiplex PCR, and the TCRdb table lists in-frame clones only, not all of them. The sample lists under 550,000 clones; about 96% were seen once. What was sequenced was naive CD4+ T cells sorted from blood. Sample subset: CD45RA+ positively selected. These receptors originate from a woman aged 30 to 39 in good health.

The gene calls are TRBV19 and TRBJ2-1; D is unclear. The CDR3 has 15 amino acids. The germline V gene encodes CDR1 LNHDA and CDR2 SQIVND (reference sequence). The ends were cut back, 5 bases at V and 6 bases at J, with 17 bases in the middle. CDR3 region: CASSLQGNLGNEQFF. The DNA for the CDR3 is TGTGCCAGTAGTCTACAAGGAAATCTAGGCAATGAGCAGTTCTTC.

CDR3 in amino acids: CASSQDQTAGYGYTF. The CDR3 nucleotides are TGTGCCAGCAGCCAAGATCAAACGGCTGGATATGGCTACACCTTC. The chain is built from TRBV4-2 and TRBJ1-2; D unresolved. Germline CDR1 reads LGHNA; CDR2 reads YNFKEQ. The CDR3 contains 15 residues. V lost 0 bases and J lost 5, with 13 bases in between.

DNA for the CDR3: TGTGCCAGCAGCGATGGACAGGGGTCTGAAGCTTTCTTT. Translating gives CASSDGQGSEAFF. The chain has TRBV6-1 and TRBJ1-1, with 9 bases aligning to TRBD1. V lost 6 bases, J lost 6 bases, and 5 bases stayed unmatched. This CDR3 is 13 amino acids long. Germline V gives CDR1 MNHNS, CDR2 SASEGT.

The gene calls are TRBV28 and TRBJ2-7; maybe TRBD2 (6 bases). Germline loops: CDR1 MDHEN, CDR2 SYDVKM. The V and J ends lost 6 bases and 6 bases respectively, with 18 bases between them. The CDR3 spans 14 residues. This CDR3 is CASSPELADTEQYF. The CDR3 nucleotides read TGTGCCAGCAGCCCCGAACTAGCAGATACCGAGCAGTACTTC. The entire variable domain, with the rest obtained from reference TRBV28 and TRBJ2-7, is as follows: DVKVTQSSRYLVKRTGEKVFLECVQDMDHENMFWYRQDPGLGLRLIYFSYDVKMKEKGDIPEGYSVSREKKERFSLILESASTNQTSMYLCASSPELADTEQYFGPGTRLTVT.

The chain is built from TRBV5-6 and TRBJ1-4; possibly TRBD1 for D (6 bases). This CDR3 contains 15 residues. V gave up 2 bases and J gave up 4 bases, with 12 bases separating them. CDR1 and CDR2 (germline): SGHDT, YYEEEE. The CDR3 sequence is CASSLLDRINEKLFF. DNA of the CDR3: TGTGCCAGCAGCTTACTAGACAGGATTAATGAAAAACTGTTTTTT.

The V and J genes are TRBV4-2 and TRBJ2-7, with TRBD2 matching over 10 bases. Trimming cost V 5 bases and J 5 bases; bases outside gene matches: 18. The germline V gene encodes CDR1 LGHNA and CDR2 YNFKEQ. This CDR3 is 18 amino acids long. This CDR3 is CASSFLNRAGGSLDEQYF. The CDR3 DNA reads TGTGCCAGCAGCTTTCTAAATAGAGCGGGAGGGTCATTGGACGAGCAGTACTTC.

The gene calls are TRBV10-3 and TRBJ2-2; D may be TRBD2 (5 bases). The CDR3 consists of 15 residues. The V end lost 3 bases, the J end lost 4 bases, and 12 bases lay between the germline ends. Germline CDR1 reads ENHRY; CDR2 reads SYGVKD. The CDR3 is CAISDSVLSTGELFF. The CDR3 bases are TGTGCCATCAGTGATAGCGTTTTGAGCACCGGGGAGCTGTTTTTT.

The rearrangement uses TRBV28 and TRBJ2-1; the D call may be TRBD1 or TRBD2 (5 bases each). CDR3 size: 15 residues. The germline CDR1 and CDR2 sequences are MDHEN and SYDVKM. Trimming shortened V by 6 bases and J by 0 bases, and 12 bases separated the two germline ends. The CDR3 loop reads CASRPGPGSYNEQFF. The CDR3 coding sequence is TGTGCCAGCAGACCGGGACCAGGCTCCTACAATGAGCAGTTCTTC.

The rearrangement joins TRBV28 to TRBJ1-4; perhaps TRBD1 as D (5 bases). This CDR3 region has 15 residues. CDR1 is MDHEN, CDR2 SYDVKM, per germline. V dropped 5 bases and J dropped 7 bases, with 17 bases sitting between them. The CDR3 sequence: CASSLDSALGEKLFF. The CDR3 bases are TGTGCCAGCAGTCTCGACAGCGCCCTAGGTGAAAAACTGTTTTTT.

This chain uses TRBV19 with TRBJ2-5, with TRBD2 as a possible D gene (6 bases). The CDR3 is 15 residues long. Per germline, CDR1 LNHDA and CDR2 SQIVND (reference sequence). V shed 4 bases and J shed 4 bases, with 16 bases lying between them. CDR3 DNA sequence: TGTGCCAGTAGTAACCAACGGGACTGGGGAGAGACCCAGTACTTC. This gives the protein CASSNQRDWGETQYF.

The gene calls are TRBV11-2 and TRBJ1-2; no firm D call. V was clipped by 4 bases and J by 5 bases, with 17 bases between them. In germline, CDR1 is SGHAT, CDR2 FQNNGV. This CDR3 is 15 amino acids long. CDR3 sequence reads: CASSSGSLGGYGYTF. CDR3 sequence (DNA): TGTGCCAGCAGCTCGGGGTCCCTGGGCGGGTATGGCTACACCTTC.

The chain is built from TRBV6-5 and TRBJ1-1; 7 positions match TRBD1. CDR3 length equals 12 residues. Germline V CDR1 and CDR2: MNHEY, SVGAGI. The trim removed 4 bases at V and 7 bases at J, leaving 3 bases unmatched. CDR3 sequence: CASSLTGDEAFF. In DNA, the CDR3 is TGTGCCAGCAGTTTAACAGGGGATGAAGCTTTCTTT.

The chain couples TRBV6-5 to TRBJ2-7; TRBD2 aligns across 11 bases. Trimming cost V 4 bases and J 4 bases; bases outside gene matches: 9. Germline assignment: CDR1 MNHEY and CDR2 SVGAGI. The CDR3 consists of 16 residues. CDR3 loop: CASSFNLAGGPYEQYF. DNA of the CDR3: TGTGCCAGCAGTTTTAATCTAGCGGGAGGACCGTACGAGCAGTACTTC.

The chain combines TRBV7-9 with TRBJ1-1; unclear D gene. The germline V gene encodes CDR1 SEHNR and CDR2 FQNEAQ (reference sequence). The CDR3 is 14 residues long. Deletions cut 6 bases from V and 4 bases from J, with 15 bases between. This chain's CDR3 is CASRSTRPSTEAFF. Written as DNA, the CDR3 is TGTGCCAGCAGATCCACCAGGCCGTCCACTGAAGCTTTCTTT.

The chain recombines TRBV5-1 with TRBJ1-2, with D tentatively TRBD1 (6 bases). Germline loops: CDR1 SGHRS, CDR2 YFSETQ. V was shortened by 4 bases and J by 6 bases, with 19 bases between the two germline ends. This CDR3 region has 15 residues. CDR3 in amino acids: CASSGWTAKSDGYTF. The CDR3 bases are TGCGCCAGCAGCGGATGGACAGCCAAAAGTGATGGCTACACCTTC.

CDR3 region: CASSPQGFYEKLFF. The CDR3, as DNA: TGTGCCAGTAGTCCACAGGGTTTCTATGAAAAACTGTTTTTT. The chain recombines TRBV19 with TRBJ1-4; the D gene is possibly TRBD1 (6 bases). Trimming cost V 5 bases and J 6 bases, with 13 bases left between them. Germline CDR1 reads LNHDA; CDR2 reads SQIVND (reference sequence). CDR3 length: 14 residues. The whole variable domain, remainder taken from reference TRBV19 and TRBJ1-4, is DGGITQSPKYLFRKEGQNVTLSCEQNLNHDAMYWYRQDPGQGLRLIYYSQIVNDFQKGDIAEGYSVSREKKESFPLTVTSAQKNPTAFYLCASSPQGFYEKLFFGSGTQLSVL.